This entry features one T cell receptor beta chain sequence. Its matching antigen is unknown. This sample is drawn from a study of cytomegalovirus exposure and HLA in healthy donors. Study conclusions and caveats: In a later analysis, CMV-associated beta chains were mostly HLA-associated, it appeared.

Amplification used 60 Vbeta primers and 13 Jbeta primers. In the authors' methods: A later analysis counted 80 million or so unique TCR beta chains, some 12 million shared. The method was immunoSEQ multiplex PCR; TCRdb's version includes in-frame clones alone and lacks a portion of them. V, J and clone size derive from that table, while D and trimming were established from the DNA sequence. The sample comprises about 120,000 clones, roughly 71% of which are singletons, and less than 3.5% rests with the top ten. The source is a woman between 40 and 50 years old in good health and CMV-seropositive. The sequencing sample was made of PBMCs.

The CDR3 sequence: CASRLDRNYGYTF. The DNA for the CDR3 is TGTGCCAGCAGGTTGGACAGGAACTATGGCTACACCTTC. The chain uses TRBV6-5 and TRBJ1-2; 7 positions match TRBD1. The CDR3 length is 13 residues. Germline V CDR1 and CDR2: MNHEY, SVGAGI. V trimming: 6 bases; J trimming: 2 bases; junction bases outside the gene matches: 3.